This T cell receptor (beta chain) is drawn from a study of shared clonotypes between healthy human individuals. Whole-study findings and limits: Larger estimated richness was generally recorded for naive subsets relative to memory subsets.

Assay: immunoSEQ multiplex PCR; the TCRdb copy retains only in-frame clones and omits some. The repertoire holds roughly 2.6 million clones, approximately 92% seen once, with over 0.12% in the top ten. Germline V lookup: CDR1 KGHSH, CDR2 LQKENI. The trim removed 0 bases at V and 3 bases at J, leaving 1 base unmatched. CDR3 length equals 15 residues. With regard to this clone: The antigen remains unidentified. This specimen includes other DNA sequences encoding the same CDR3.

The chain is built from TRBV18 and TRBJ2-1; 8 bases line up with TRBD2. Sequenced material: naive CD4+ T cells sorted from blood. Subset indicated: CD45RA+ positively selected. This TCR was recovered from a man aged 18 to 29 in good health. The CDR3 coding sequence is TGTGCCAGCTCACCACCAGCGGGAGTCTACAATGAGCAGTTCTTC. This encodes CASSPPAGVYNEQFF.